The next 10 T cell receptor beta chains were all read from a single sample in a study of monozygotic twins with cystic fibrosis (dated by TCRdb to the early 2020s). Receptor amplification or capture employed the immunoSEQ multiplex PCR assay. TCRdb obtained this table from immuneACCESS and retained in-frame rearrangements with V and J assigned. These tables miss some clones; where compared with another copy, unresolved V genes account for less than half of the shortfall, and the remainder is unexplained. A total of roughly 9,400 clones appear in this sample, about 98% of them only once. The ten largest clones capture about 0.22% of the sample. The sequenced sample consisted of blood. These receptors originate from a girl between 2 and 10 years old with cystic fibrosis.

This sequence joins TRBV2 and TRBJ2-2, with 7 bases that match TRBD1. The CDR3 covers 15 residues. Germline values: CDR1 SNHLY, CDR2 FYNNEI. V shed 6 bases and J 7 bases; nucleotides not matched to a gene: 11. The CDR3 DNA reads as TGTGCCAGCAGACCCGACAGGGTTTGGCTCGGGGAGCTGTTTTTT. Translation gives CASRPDRVWLGELFF.

This clone was counted once. This chain connects TRBV4-2 to TRBJ2-7; no clear D. Germline V CDR1 and CDR2: LGHNA, YNFKEQ. V was trimmed by 1 base and J by 3 bases, leaving 7 bases between them. This CDR3 contains 13 residues. The CDR3 reads CASSQGLSYEQYF. CDR3 sequence (DNA): TGTGCCAGCAGCCAAGGCCTTAGCTACGAGCAGTACTTC.

The gene calls are TRBV5-1 and TRBJ2-1; D unclear. Germline CDR1 is SGHRS and CDR2 is YFSETQ. V was pared by 4 bases and J by 2 bases, with 13 bases between. This CDR3 contains 15 residues. CDR3 in amino acids: CASSLVADAYNEQFF. The CDR3 DNA is TGCGCCAGCAGCCTGGTTGCGGATGCCTACAATGAGCAGTTCTTC.

The chain recombines TRBV6-1 with TRBJ1-4; D is ambiguous. Trimming shortened V by 0 bases and J by 6 bases, and 8 bases separated the two germline ends. Germline loops: CDR1 MNHNS, CDR2 SASEGT. The CDR3 runs 14 residues. The CDR3 DNA sequence: TGTGCCAGCAGTGAAGCAAGGCCAGATGAAAAACTGTTTTTT. Translated: CASSEARPDEKLFF.

The table lists this clone with a count of one. CDR3 sequence: CASSHHTSNYGYTF. The CDR3 DNA sequence: TGTGCCAGCAGCCATCACACTTCTAACTATGGCTACACCTTC. This chain links TRBV14 with TRBJ1-2; D remains unclear. Trimming took off 3 bases at V and 0 bases at J, with 8 bases between the two ends. The germline gives CDR1 SGHDN, CDR2 FVKESK. The CDR3 extends over 14 amino acids.

V gene TRBV7-9 combines with J gene TRBJ1-1; no firm D call. CDR1 and CDR2 from the germline V gene are SEHNR and FQNEAQ (reference sequence). The CDR3 is 13 residues long. V was shortened by 1 base and J by 6 bases, with 9 bases between the two germline ends. CDR3 sequence: CASSLDVGSEAFF. The CDR3 DNA follows: TGTGCCAGCAGCTTAGACGTGGGCTCTGAAGCTTTCTTT.

This chain uses TRBV2 with TRBJ1-1, with 8 bases aligning to TRBD1. The CDR3 is made up of 13 amino acids. V dropped 2 bases and J dropped 7; count of bases not matched to a gene: 3. Germline V CDR1 and CDR2: SNHLY, FYNNEI. The CDR3 nucleotides read TGTGCCAGCAGTGAATACAGGGGGATTGAAGCTTTCTTT. This gives the protein CASSEYRGIEAFF.

The genes are TRBV5-1 and TRBJ2-1; the D gene is possibly TRBD1 (5 bases). Germline V CDR1 and CDR2: SGHRS, YFSETQ. Deletions cut 5 bases from V and 8 bases from J, with 20 bases between. The CDR3 is 15 residues long. Here the CDR3 reads CASRVYRTKSYEQFF. The DNA of the CDR3 is TGCGCCAGCAGGGTATATAGGACAAAGAGCTATGAGCAGTTCTTC.

This rearrangement joins TRBV20-1 to TRBJ2-5; D gene ambiguous. The DNA end lines up better with TRBJ2-7; the J call may be wrong. This CDR3 region has 11 residues. CDR1 DFQATT and CDR2 SNEGSKA come from the germline V gene (reference sequence). CDR3 nucleotide sequence: TGCAGTGCTAGAGGGAGCTACGAGCAGTACTTC. Residues: CSARGSYEQYF.

The V call is TRBV9, the J call TRBJ1-2; no reliable D call. Trimming stripped 2 bases from V and 8 bases from J, with 10 bases between. This CDR3 contains 12 residues. Germline lookup yields CDR1 SGDLS and CDR2 YYNGEE. The CDR3 nucleotides are TGTGCCAGCAGCGTGGACTCGAACGGCTACACCTTC. This gives the protein CASSVDSNGYTF.